A single sample gave rise to the 3 T cell receptor beta chains below, sequenced in a study of metastatic and nonmetastatic thyroid tumors. TCRdb reprocessed the PCR reads via MiXCR. The table includes approximately 15,000 clones, about 13% detected once. No treatment had been given to any patient before thyroid surgery. The sample consisted of blood. These receptors were taken from a female donor with papillary thyroid cancer or a benign thyroid nodule (not recorded which). Some clones in this sample may be carry-over from other donors' samples.

This clone is categorized as medium-sized. This chain links TRBV10-3 with TRBJ1-5, with D uncertain. Trimming pared 3 bases from V and 1 base from J, leaving 4 bases between. This CDR3 is built from 13 residues. The V gene's germline CDR1 is ENHRY and CDR2 SYGVKD. The chain's CDR3 is CAISEDSNQPQHF. The CDR3 DNA is TGTGCCATCAGTGAAGACAGCAATCAGCCCCAGCATTTT.

This clone was recorded at least ten times. The chain couples TRBV7-3 to TRBJ2-7; TRBD2 agrees at 7 bases. The CDR3 sequence is 15 residues long. The V gene end was trimmed by 6 bases and the J gene end by 2 bases; junction bases not matched to a gene: 10. Germline assignment: CDR1 SGHTA and CDR2 FQGTGA. The CDR3 loop is CASSFRAGVTYEQYF. Here the CDR3 DNA reads TGTGCCAGCAGTTTCCGGGCGGGGGTGACCTACGAGCAGTACTTC.

In DNA form, the CDR3 reads TGTGCCAGCAGCCGAGGACTGGCAACCTACAATGAGCAGTTCTTC. Its protein product is CASSRGLATYNEQFF. V gene TRBV7-3 combines with J gene TRBJ2-1; D is possibly TRBD2 (5 bases). Per the germline V gene, CDR1 is SGHTA and CDR2 is FQGTGA. V was clipped by 5 bases and J by 2 bases, with 13 bases between them. CDR3 length equals 15 residues.